These 11 T cell receptor beta chains came from one sample sequenced in a study of cytomegalovirus exposure and HLA in healthy donors. The PCR had 60 Vbeta and 13 Jbeta primers. TCRdb's table, derived via immunoSEQ multiplex PCR, lists solely in-frame clones and lacks some. This table holds 150,000 to 200,000 clones, roughly three quarters found once. Specimen: PBMCs. The receptor source for this set is a woman in her forties or fifties in good health and CMV-seronegative.

V is TRBV27 and J is TRBJ1-4, with a tentative D call TRBD1 (6 bases). The ends were cut back, 8 bases at V and 6 bases at J, with 16 bases in the middle. CDR3 size: 14 residues. CDR1 is MNHEY, CDR2 SMNVEV, per germline (reference sequence). CDR3 loop: CASSTGGRYEKLFF. CDR3 DNA sequence: TGTGCCAGCTCCACGGGGGGGCGTTATGAAAAACTGTTTTTT.

This chain joins TRBV4-3 and TRBJ2-6; TRBD2 matches at 7 bases. J gave up 2 bases and V 0 bases, and 1 base lay outside the gene matches. The V gene's germline CDR1 is LGHNA and CDR2 YSLEER. This CDR3 contains 16 residues. In nucleotides, the CDR3 is TGCGCCAGCAGCCAAGATGGGGGGGCTGGGGCCAACGTCCTGACTTTC. Protein sequence: CASSQDGGAGANVLTF.

Only one count was recorded for this clone. This chain uses TRBV28 with TRBJ2-4; D may be TRBD1 (5 bases). CDR1 is MDHEN, CDR2 SYDVKM, per germline. This CDR3 contains 15 residues. Trimming removed 6 bases from V and 2 bases from J, with 14 bases in between. CDR3 sequence: CASSHSSGPKNIQYF. The CDR3 DNA sequence: TGTGCCAGCAGCCATTCATCAGGGCCCAAAAACATTCAGTACTTC. Full variable domain (missing parts from reference TRBV28 and TRBJ2-4): DVKVTQSSRYLVKRTGEKVFLECVQDMDHENMFWYRQDPGLGLRLIYFSYDVKMKEKGDIPEGYSVSREKKERFSLILESASTNQTSMYLCASSHSSGPKNIQYFGAGTRLSVL.

The chain carries TRBV7-9 and TRBJ1-6, with D unclear. V was shortened by 0 bases and J by 6 bases, with 3 bases between the two germline ends. Germline-derived CDR1 and CDR2 are SEHNR and FQNEAQ (reference sequence). There are 13 residues in the CDR3. The CDR3 region is CASSLALNSPLHF. For the CDR3, the DNA is TGTGCCAGCAGCTTAGCCCTTAATTCACCCCTCCACTTT.

The chain has TRBV28 and TRBJ2-3; 11 bases match TRBD2. CDR1 and CDR2 (germline): MDHEN, SYDVKM. Trimming at V came to 6 bases and at J to 2 bases, leaving 4 bases not matched to a gene. CDR3 length: 15 amino acids. The CDR3 nucleotides are TGTGCCAGCAGCCCGGGACTAGCGGACACAGATACGCAGTATTTT. Its protein product is CASSPGLADTDTQYF.

The chain links TRBV27 to TRBJ2-5; TRBD1 matches 8 bases. This CDR3 is built from 14 residues. Germline V gene sequence: CDR1 MNHEY, CDR2 SMNVEV (reference sequence). Losses at the gene ends were 5 bases for V and 9 bases for J; bases not matched to a gene: 11. The CDR3 DNA follows: TGTGCCAGCAGTCTCTCGGACAGGGTAATTCCCCAGTACTTC. This translates into CASSLSDRVIPQYF.

The CDR3 spells CASSLGASGIYEQFF. For the CDR3, the DNA is TGTGCCAGCAGCTTAGGGGCCAGCGGGATCTACGAGCAGTTCTTC. The chain uses TRBV7-9 and TRBJ2-1; TRBD2 matches at 7 bases. V trimming: 1 base; J trimming: 10 bases; junction bases outside the gene matches: 10. This CDR3 region has 15 residues. The germline V gene encodes CDR1 SEHNR and CDR2 FQNEAQ (reference sequence). Together with reference TRBV7-9 and TRBJ2-1, the CDR3 gives the full variable domain: DTGVSQNPRHKITKRGQNVTFRCDPISEHNRLYWYRQTLGQGPEFLTYFQNEAQLEKSRLLSDRFSAERPKGSFSTLEIQRTEQGDSAMYLCASSLGASGIYEQFFGPGTRLTVL.

The sample holds one count of this clone. This CDR3 is CASSDRGQFHNEQFF. As DNA, the CDR3 is TGTGCCAGCAGCGATAGGGGACAGTTCCACAATGAGCAGTTCTTC. J is TRBJ2-1 and V is TRBV6-6, with TRBD1 matching 7 bases. V dropped 6 bases and J dropped 5; count of bases not matched to a gene: 10. The CDR3 runs 15 residues. In germline, CDR1 is MNHNY, CDR2 SVGAGI (reference sequence).

V usage is TRBV4-1 and J usage is TRBJ1-2; D is possibly TRBD1 (5 bases). Germline V lookup: CDR1 MGHRA, CDR2 YSYEKL. The CDR3 is 15 amino acids. V was pared by 0 bases and J by 0 bases, with 8 bases between. The CDR3 here is CASSQEAGTNYGYTF. The DNA for the CDR3 is TGCGCCAGCAGCCAAGAGGCAGGGACTAACTATGGCTACACCTTC.

This chain connects TRBV30 to TRBJ1-4; D gene uncertain. The CDR3 covers 11 residues. With 3 bases removed from V and 10 bases from J, the gap between germline ends came to 9 bases. Germline values: CDR1 GTSNPN, CDR2 SVGIG (reference sequence). The CDR3 loop is CAWRAAGKLFF. The CDR3 nucleotides are TGTGCCTGGAGGGCCGCGGGAAAACTGTTTTTT.

This chain joins TRBV12-5 and TRBJ2-1, with 7 bases fitting TRBD1. This CDR3 contains 14 residues. Trimming cost V 5 bases and J 6 bases; bases outside gene matches: 7. Germline CDR1 reads LGHNT; CDR2 reads FRNRAP. The CDR3 loop reads CASGHATGPNEQFF. As DNA, the CDR3 is TGTGCTAGTGGTCATGCGACAGGGCCCAATGAGCAGTTCTTC.